This T cell receptor beta chain was sequenced for a study of monozygotic twins with cystic fibrosis. Points from the study as a whole: In 13 of 16 pairs, V gene usage was closest to the co-twin's. In this small cohort, shared CDR3 numbers showed no association with age, concordance or disease severity. The repertoire was suggested to be naive-dominated, clonality median around 0.0089.

For this clone: Antigen: not known.

The ends were cut back, 0 bases at V and 2 bases at J, with 8 bases in the middle. Germline V gene lookup returns CDR1 MGHDK and CDR2 SYGVNS. The CDR3 has 14 amino acids. TCRdb keeps only in-frame clones here, not all; method: immunoSEQ multiplex PCR. The sample has some 30,000 clones, about 92% seen once; the top ten hold roughly 0.9%. Material: blood. This chain joins TRBV25-1 and TRBJ2-7; the D is unclear. This TCR came from a girl aged 2 to 10 with cystic fibrosis. CDR3 sequence reads: CASSEYHTTYEQYF. In nucleotides, the CDR3 is TGTGCCAGCAGTGAATACCATACAACCTACGAGCAGTACTTC.